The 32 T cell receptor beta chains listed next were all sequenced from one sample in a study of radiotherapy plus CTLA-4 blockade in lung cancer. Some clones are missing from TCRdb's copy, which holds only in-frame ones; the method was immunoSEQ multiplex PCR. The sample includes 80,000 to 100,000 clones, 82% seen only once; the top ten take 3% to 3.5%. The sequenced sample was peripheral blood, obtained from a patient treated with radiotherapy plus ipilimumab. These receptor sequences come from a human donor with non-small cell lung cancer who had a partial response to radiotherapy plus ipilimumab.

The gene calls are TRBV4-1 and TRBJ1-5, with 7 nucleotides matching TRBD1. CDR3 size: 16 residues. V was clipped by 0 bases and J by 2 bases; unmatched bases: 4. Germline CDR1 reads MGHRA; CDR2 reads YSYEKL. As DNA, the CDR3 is TGCGCCAGCAGCCAAGAGGTAGGACAGGGCAATCAGCCCCAGCATTTT. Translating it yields CASSQEVGQGNQPQHF.

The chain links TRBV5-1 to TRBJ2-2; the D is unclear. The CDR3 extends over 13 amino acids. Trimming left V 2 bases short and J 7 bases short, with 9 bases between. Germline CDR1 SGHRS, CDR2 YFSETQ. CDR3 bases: TGCGCCAGCAGCTTAGACTTGGGCGGGGAGCTGTTTTTT. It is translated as CASSLDLGGELFF.

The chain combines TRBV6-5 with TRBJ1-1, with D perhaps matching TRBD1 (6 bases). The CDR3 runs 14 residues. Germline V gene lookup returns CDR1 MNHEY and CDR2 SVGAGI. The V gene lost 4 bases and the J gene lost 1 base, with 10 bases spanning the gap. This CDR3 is CASSWGGSNTEAFF. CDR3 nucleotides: TGTGCCAGCAGTTGGGGGGGCTCGAACACTGAAGCTTTCTTT.

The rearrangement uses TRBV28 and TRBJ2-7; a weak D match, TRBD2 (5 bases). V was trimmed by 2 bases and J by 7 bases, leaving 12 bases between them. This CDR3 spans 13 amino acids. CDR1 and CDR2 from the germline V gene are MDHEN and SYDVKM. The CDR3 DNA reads TGTGCCAGCAGTTTAGCCGGGGTCGGGGAGCAGTACTTC. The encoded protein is CASSLAGVGEQYF.

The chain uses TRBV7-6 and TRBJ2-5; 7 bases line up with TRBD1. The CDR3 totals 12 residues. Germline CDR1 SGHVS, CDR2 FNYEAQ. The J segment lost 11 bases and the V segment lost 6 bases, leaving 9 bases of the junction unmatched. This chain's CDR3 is CASRTGSGEQYF. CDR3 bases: TGTGCCAGCAGGACAGGGAGTGGTGAGCAGTACTTC.

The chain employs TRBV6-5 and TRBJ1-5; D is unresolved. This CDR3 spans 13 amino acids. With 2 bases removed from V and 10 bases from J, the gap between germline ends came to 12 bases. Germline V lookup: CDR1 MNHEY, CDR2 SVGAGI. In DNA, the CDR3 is TGTGCCAGCAGTTACGGGGTGGCGGGACCCCAGCATTTT. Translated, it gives CASSYGVAGPQHF.

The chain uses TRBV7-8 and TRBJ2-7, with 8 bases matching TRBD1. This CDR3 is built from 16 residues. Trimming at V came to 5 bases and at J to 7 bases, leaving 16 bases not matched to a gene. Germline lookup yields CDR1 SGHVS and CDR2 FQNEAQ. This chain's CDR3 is CASSLRLVDRASEQYF. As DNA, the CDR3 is TGTGCCAGCAGCCTTCGTTTAGTGGACAGGGCCAGTGAGCAGTACTTC.

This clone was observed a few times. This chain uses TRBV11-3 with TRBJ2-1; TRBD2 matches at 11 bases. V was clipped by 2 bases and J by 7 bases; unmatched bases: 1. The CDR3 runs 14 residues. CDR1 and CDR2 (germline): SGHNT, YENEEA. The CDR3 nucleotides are TGTGCCAGCAGCTTAACTAGCGGGAGTAATGAGCAGTTCTTC. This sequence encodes CASSLTSGSNEQFF.

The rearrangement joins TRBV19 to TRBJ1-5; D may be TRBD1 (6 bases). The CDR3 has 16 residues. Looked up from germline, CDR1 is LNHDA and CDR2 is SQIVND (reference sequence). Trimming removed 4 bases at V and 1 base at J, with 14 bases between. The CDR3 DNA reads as TGTGCCAGTAGTAAGCCCTGCAGGGGAAGCAATCAGCCCCAGCATTTT. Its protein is CASSKPCRGSNQPQHF.

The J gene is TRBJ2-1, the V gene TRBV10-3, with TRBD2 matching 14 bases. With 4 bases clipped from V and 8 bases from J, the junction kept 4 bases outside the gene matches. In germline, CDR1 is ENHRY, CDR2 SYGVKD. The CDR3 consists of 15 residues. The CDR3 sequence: CAISGGTSGSDEQFF. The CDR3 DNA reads TGTGCCATCAGTGGAGGGACTAGCGGGAGCGATGAGCAGTTCTTC.

The CDR3 coding sequence is TGTGCCAGCAGCTTAGTACGCTACTCTGGAAACACCATATATTTT. Protein: CASSLVRYSGNTIYF. The V gene is TRBV11-2, the J gene TRBJ1-3; D gene ambiguous. The CDR3 has 15 residues. Trimming removed 1 base at V and 0 bases at J, with 7 bases between. Germline CDR1 is SGHAT and CDR2 is FQNNGV.

DNA of the CDR3: TGTGCCAGCTCACCGGAACAGGGGCCCACCGGGGAGCTGTTTTTT. The encoded protein is CASSPEQGPTGELFF. V gene TRBV18 combines with J gene TRBJ2-2; 7 bases fit TRBD1. The CDR3 consists of 15 residues. V dropped 3 bases and J dropped 4; count of bases not matched to a gene: 5. Germline lookup yields CDR1 KGHSH and CDR2 LQKENI.

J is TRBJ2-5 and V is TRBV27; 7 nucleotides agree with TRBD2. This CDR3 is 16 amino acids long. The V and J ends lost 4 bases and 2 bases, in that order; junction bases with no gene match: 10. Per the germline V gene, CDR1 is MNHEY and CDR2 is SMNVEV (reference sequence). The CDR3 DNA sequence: TGTGCCAGCAGTTCCGACTTTAGACTAGCTCAAGAGACCCAGTACTTC. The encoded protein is CASSSDFRLAQETQYF.

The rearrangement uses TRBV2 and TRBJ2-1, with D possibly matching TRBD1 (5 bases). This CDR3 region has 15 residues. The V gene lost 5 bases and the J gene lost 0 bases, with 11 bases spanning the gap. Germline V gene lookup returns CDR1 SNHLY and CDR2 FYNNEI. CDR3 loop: CASSNRRSSYNEQFF. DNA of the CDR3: TGTGCCAGCAGTAACAGGAGAAGCTCCTACAATGAGCAGTTCTTC.

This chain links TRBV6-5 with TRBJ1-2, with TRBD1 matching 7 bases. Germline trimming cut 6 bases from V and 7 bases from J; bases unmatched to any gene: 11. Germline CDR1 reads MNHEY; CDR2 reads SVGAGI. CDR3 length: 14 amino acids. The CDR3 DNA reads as TGTGCCAGCAGACACGACAGGGAAGGGGGTGGCTACACCTTC. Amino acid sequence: CASRHDREGGGYTF.

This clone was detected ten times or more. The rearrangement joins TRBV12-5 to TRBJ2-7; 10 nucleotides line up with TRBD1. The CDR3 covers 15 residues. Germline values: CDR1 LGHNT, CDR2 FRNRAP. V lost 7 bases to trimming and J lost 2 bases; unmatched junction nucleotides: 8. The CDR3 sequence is CASATRQGATYEQYF. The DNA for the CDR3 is TGTGCTAGTGCCACTCGACAGGGGGCAACCTACGAGCAGTACTTC.

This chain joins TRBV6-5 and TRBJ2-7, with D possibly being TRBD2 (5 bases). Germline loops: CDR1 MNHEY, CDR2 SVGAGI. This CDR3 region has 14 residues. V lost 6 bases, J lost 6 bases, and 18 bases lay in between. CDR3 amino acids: CASRPGGVGIEQYF. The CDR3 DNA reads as TGTGCCAGCAGACCTGGAGGCGTCGGGATCGAGCAGTACTTC.

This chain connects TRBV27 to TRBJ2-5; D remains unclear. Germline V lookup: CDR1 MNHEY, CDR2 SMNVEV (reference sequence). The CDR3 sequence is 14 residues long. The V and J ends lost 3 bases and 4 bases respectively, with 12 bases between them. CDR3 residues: CASSLRRFGETQYF. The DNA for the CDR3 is TGTGCCAGCAGTTTGAGGCGCTTTGGAGAGACCCAGTACTTC.

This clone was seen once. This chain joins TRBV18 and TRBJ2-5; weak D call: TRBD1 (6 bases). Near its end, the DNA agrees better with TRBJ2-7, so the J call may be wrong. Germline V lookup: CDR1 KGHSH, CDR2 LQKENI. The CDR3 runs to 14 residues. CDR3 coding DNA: TGTGCCAGCTCACCGATGGACAGCTCCTACGAGCAGTACTTC. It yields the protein CASSPMDSSYEQYF.

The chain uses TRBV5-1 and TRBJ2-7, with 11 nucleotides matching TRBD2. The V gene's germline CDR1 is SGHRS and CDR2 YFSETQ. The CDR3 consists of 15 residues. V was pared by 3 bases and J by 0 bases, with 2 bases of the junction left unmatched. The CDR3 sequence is CASSWGTSGSYEQYF. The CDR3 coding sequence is TGCGCCAGCAGCTGGGGGACTAGCGGCTCCTACGAGCAGTACTTC.

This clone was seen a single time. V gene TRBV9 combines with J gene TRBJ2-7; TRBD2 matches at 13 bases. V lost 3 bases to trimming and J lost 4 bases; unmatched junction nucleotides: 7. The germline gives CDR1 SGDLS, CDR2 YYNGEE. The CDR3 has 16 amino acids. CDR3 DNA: TGTGCCAGCAGCGAGGGCCCGGGACTAGCGGGATACGAGCAGTACTTC. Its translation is CASSEGPGLAGYEQYF.

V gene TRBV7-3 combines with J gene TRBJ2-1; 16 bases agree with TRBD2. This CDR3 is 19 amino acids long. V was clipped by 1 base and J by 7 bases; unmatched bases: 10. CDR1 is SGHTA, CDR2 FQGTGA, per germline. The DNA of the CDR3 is TGTGCCAGCAGCTTAATGGCCCCGGGACTAGCGGGAGGGCCTAATGAGCAGTTCTTC. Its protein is CASSLMAPGLAGGPNEQFF. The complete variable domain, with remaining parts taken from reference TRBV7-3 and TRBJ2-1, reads GAGVSQTPSNKVTEKGKYVELRCDPISGHTALYWYRQSLGQGPEFLIYFQGTGAADDSGLPNDRFFAVRPEGSVSTLKIQRTERGDSAVYLCASSLMAPGLAGGPNEQFFGPGTRLTVL.

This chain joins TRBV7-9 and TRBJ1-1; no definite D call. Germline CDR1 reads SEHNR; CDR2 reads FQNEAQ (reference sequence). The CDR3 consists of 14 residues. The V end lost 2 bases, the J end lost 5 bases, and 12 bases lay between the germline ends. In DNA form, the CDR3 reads TGTGCCAGCAGCTTACTAGCTGGAGCGACTGAAGCTTTCTTT. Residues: CASSLLAGATEAFF. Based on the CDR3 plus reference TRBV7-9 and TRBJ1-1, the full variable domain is DTGVSQNPRHKITKRGQNVTFRCDPISEHNRLYWYRQTLGQGPEFLTYFQNEAQLEKSRLLSDRFSAERPKGSFSTLEIQRTEQGDSAMYLCASSLLAGATEAFFGQGTRLTVV.

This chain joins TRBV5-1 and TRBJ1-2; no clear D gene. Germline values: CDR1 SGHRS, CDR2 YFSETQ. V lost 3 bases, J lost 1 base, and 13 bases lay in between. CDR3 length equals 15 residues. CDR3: CASSSGWSLNYGYTF. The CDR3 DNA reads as TGCGCCAGCAGCTCGGGGTGGTCCCTTAACTATGGCTACACCTTC.

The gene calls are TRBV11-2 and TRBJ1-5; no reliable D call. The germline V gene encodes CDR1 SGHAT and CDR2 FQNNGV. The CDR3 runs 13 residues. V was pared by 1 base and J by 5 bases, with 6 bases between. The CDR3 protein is CASSLARYQPQHF. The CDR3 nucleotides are TGTGCCAGCAGCTTAGCTCGTTATCAGCCCCAGCATTTT.

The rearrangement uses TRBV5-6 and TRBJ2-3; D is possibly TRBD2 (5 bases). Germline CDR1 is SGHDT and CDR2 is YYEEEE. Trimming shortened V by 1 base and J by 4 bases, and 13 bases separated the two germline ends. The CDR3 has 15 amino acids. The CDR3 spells CASSLRGSRADTQYF. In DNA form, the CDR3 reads TGTGCCAGCAGCTTGCGAGGGAGTAGGGCAGATACGCAGTATTTT.

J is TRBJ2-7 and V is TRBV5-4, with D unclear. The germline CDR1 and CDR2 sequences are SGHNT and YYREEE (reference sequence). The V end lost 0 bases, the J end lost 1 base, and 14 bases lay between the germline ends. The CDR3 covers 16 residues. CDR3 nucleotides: TGTGCCAGCAGCTTGGATGCGAGCTACTCATCCTACGAGCAGTACTTC. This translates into CASSLDASYSSYEQYF.

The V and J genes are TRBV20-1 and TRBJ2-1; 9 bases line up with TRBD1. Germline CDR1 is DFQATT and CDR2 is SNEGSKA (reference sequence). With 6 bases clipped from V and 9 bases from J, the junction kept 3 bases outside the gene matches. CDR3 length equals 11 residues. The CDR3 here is CSATGGPEQFF. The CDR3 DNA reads TGCAGTGCCACAGGGGGCCCTGAGCAGTTCTTC.

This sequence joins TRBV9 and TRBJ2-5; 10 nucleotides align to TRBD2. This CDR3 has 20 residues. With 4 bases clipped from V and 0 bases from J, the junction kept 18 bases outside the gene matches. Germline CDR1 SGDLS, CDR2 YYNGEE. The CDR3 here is CASSHLTRTSGDLYQETQYF. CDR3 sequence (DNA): TGTGCCAGCAGCCACCTAACCCGGACTAGCGGAGACCTTTACCAAGAGACCCAGTACTTC.

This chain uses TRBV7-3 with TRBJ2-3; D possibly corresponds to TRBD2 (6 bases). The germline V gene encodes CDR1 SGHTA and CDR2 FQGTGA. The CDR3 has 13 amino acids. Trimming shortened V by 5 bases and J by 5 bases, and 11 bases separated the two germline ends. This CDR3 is CASSATSQDTQYF. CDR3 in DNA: TGTGCCAGCAGCGCAACTAGCCAAGATACGCAGTATTTT.

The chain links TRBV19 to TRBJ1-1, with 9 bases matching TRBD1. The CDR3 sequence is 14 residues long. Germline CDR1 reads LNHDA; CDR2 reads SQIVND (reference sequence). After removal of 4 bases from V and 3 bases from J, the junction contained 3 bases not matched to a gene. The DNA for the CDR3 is TGTGCCAGTAGTACGACAGGGGGGGACACTGAAGCTTTCTTT. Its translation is CASSTTGGDTEAFF.

CDR3 nucleotide sequence: TGTGCCAGTAGTATTGGGGGAGGGGGCACCGGGGAGCTGTTTTTT. Its translation: CASSIGGGGTGELFF. The chain couples TRBV19 to TRBJ2-2; D perhaps matches TRBD2 (7 bases). V gave up 3 bases and J gave up 4 bases, with 12 bases separating them. Germline assignment: CDR1 LNHDA and CDR2 SQIVND (reference sequence). The CDR3 has 15 amino acids.